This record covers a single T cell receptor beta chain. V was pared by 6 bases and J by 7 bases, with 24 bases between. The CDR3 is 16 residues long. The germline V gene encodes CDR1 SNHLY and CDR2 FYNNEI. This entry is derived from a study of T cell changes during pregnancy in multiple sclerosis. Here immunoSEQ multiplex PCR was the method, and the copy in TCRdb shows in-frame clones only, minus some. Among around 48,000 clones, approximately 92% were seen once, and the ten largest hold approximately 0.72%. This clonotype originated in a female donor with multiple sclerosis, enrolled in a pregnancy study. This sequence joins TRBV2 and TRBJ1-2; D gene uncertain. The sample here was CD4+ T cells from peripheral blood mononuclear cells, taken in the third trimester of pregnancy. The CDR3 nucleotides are TGTGCCAGCAGGCCGGCGCTAAATATTGGGGAGTTTGGCTACACCTTC. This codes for CASRPALNIGEFGYTF.